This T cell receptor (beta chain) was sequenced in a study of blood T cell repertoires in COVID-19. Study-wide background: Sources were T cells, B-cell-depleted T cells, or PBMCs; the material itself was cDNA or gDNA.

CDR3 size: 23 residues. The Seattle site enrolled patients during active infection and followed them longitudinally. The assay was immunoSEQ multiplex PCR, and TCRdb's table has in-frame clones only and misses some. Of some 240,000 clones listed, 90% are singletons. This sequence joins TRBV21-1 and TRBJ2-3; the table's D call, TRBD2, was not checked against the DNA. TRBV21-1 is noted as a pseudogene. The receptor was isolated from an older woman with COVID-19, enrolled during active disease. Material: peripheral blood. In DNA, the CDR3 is TGTGCCAGCAGCAACTGCCTTAGACTAGCGGGGGGTCCGAGTGGCGGGAGCACAGATACGCAGTATTTT. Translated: CASSNCLRLAGGPSGGSTDTQYF.